This TCR beta chain was retrieved from a study of CD8+CD57+ T cells in acquired aplastic anemia. In patients chosen for sequencing, flow cytometry had shown CD8+CD57+ cell expansion. The diagnosis in all patients was severe acquired aplastic anemia. Genomic DNA served as template for TCR beta VDJ and CDR3 profiling. TCRdb independently ran MiXCR on the reads; one entry per CDR3 protein. Of some 150,000 distinct CDR3 sequences in the sample, around 50% were seen once. There are a few counts of this clonotype. The material sequenced was sorted CD4+, CD8+, or CD8+CD57+ T cells (not recorded which) from PBMCs. The sequence was collected from a human donor with aplastic anemia.

The CDR3, as DNA: TGTGCCACCAGGGGAGATACTAGCAATCAGCCCCAGCATTTT. Residues: CATRGDTSNQPQHF. The rearrangement uses TRBV10-3 and TRBJ1-5, with D maybe TRBD1 (6 bases). The V and J ends lost 10 bases and 0 bases respectively, with 13 bases between them. This CDR3 has 14 residues. Per the germline V gene, CDR1 is ENHRY and CDR2 is SYGVKD.